Listed below are T cell receptor beta chains from one sample, sequenced in a study of shared clonotypes between healthy human individuals. Libraries were prepared by immunoSEQ multiplex PCR; TCRdb keeps only in-frame clonotypes and omits some of them. Of more than 2,000,000 clones detected, 90% to 95% appear once; the ten largest clones hold about 0.13%. The sequenced sample was naive CD4+ T cells sorted from blood. These receptor sequences come from a man aged 18 to 29 in good health. CDR3s include the opening cysteine and the closing phenylalanine or tryptophan. The D gene is left open where the match is weak. Only some rows state a clone size, as once, few, many or a class for expanded clones.

d_gene: TRBD1
v_gene: TRBV6-5
abundance: NA
j_gene: TRBJ1-2
CDR3nt: TGTGCCAGCAGTTACGACAGGGCCCACTATGGCTACACCTTC
CDR3aa: CASSYDRAHYGYTF

d_gene: NA
v_gene: TRBV5-4
abundance: NA
j_gene: TRBJ2-7
CDR3nt: TGTGCCAGCAGCTCTCAGGGCGGCTCCTACGAGCAGTACTTC
CDR3aa: CASSSQGGSYEQYF

d_gene: NA
v_gene: TRBV6-6
abundance: NA
j_gene: TRBJ2-5
CDR3nt: TGTGCCAGCAGTTCCAAGGAGACCCAGTACTTC
CDR3aa: CASSSKETQYF

d_gene: NA
v_gene: TRBV5-1
abundance: NA
j_gene: TRBJ1-2
CDR3nt: TGCGCCAGCAGCTTGGGCGATACCTATGGCTACACCTTC
CDR3aa: CASSLGDTYGYTF

d_gene: TRBD2
v_gene: TRBV5-1
abundance: NA
j_gene: TRBJ2-7
CDR3nt: TGCGCCAGCACCTCGGGGACTAGCAGCACCTACGAGCAGTACTTC
CDR3aa: CASTSGTSSTYEQYF

d_gene: TRBD2
v_gene: TRBV7-9
abundance: NA
j_gene: TRBJ2-1
CDR3nt: TGTGCCAGCAGCTTCACTAGCGGGAGCGTTGAGCAGTTCTTC
CDR3aa: CASSFTSGSVEQFF

d_gene: TRBD1
v_gene: TRBV28
abundance: NA
j_gene: TRBJ1-2
CDR3nt: TGTGCCAGCAGAAACCCCGGGACAGGGGCTGCTGGCTACACCTTC
CDR3aa: CASRNPGTGAAGYTF

d_gene: NA
v_gene: TRBV5-1
abundance: NA
j_gene: TRBJ1-2
CDR3nt: TGCGCCAGCAGCTTGGACTTGGACATCTATGGCTACACCTTC
CDR3aa: CASSLDLDIYGYTF

d_gene: TRBD2
v_gene: TRBV10-1
abundance: NA
j_gene: TRBJ2-1
CDR3nt: TGCGCCAGCAGTGAGTTAGCGGGGGGAAGCTCCTACAATGAGCAGTTCTTC
CDR3aa: CASSELAGGSSYNEQFF

d_gene: TRBD2
v_gene: TRBV7-2
abundance: NA
j_gene: TRBJ2-2
CDR3nt: TGTGCCAGCAGCTTAGCAGCGGGGGACACCGGGGAGCTGTTTTTT
CDR3aa: CASSLAAGDTGELFF

d_gene: NA
v_gene: TRBV7-2
abundance: once
j_gene: TRBJ2-3
CDR3nt: TGTGCCAGCAGCTCGGGGACCCTAGGGCGCACAGATACGCAGTATTTT
CDR3aa: CASSSGTLGRTDTQYF

d_gene: NA
v_gene: TRBV9
abundance: NA
j_gene: TRBJ2-5
CDR3nt: TGTGCCAGCAGCGAGAGGGCTGGGGGCGGTTGGGAGACCCAGTACTTC
CDR3aa: CASSERAGGGWETQYF

d_gene: NA
v_gene: TRBV7-2
abundance: NA
j_gene: TRBJ2-5
CDR3nt: TGTGCCAGCAGCATTCGGGACCCGCCGGGTGAGACCCAGTACTTC
CDR3aa: CASSIRDPPGETQYF

d_gene: NA
v_gene: TRBV7-9
abundance: few
j_gene: TRBJ1-5
CDR3nt: TGTGCCAGCAGCTTACGGGATGGAGGGGACCGGCAGCCCCAGCATTTT
CDR3aa: CASSLRDGGDRQPQHF

d_gene: TRBD2
v_gene: TRBV27
abundance: NA
j_gene: TRBJ2-4
CDR3nt: TGTGCCAGCAGGACCGGGGGGGCCAAAAACATTCAGTACTTC
CDR3aa: CASRTGGAKNIQYF

d_gene: TRBD2
v_gene: TRBV9
abundance: NA
j_gene: TRBJ2-7
CDR3nt: TGTGCCAGCAGCGTAGGCGGGACTAAAGGGGCCTACGAGCAGTACTTC
CDR3aa: CASSVGGTKGAYEQYF

d_gene: NA
v_gene: TRBV9
abundance: NA
j_gene: TRBJ1-1
CDR3nt: TGTGCCAGCCGGAAAGTTCACGAGAACACTGAAGCTTTCTTT
CDR3aa: CASRKVHENTEAFF

d_gene: NA
v_gene: TRBV5-1
abundance: NA
j_gene: TRBJ1-2
CDR3nt: TGCGCCAGCAGCCCGGAAACAGGTACTCATGGCTACACCTTC
CDR3aa: CASSPETGTHGYTF

d_gene: NA
v_gene: TRBV2
abundance: NA
j_gene: TRBJ1-2
CDR3nt: TGTGCCAGCAGTCTCCAAACAGGCTCCTATGGCTACACCTTC
CDR3aa: CASSLQTGSYGYTF

d_gene: NA
v_gene: TRBV7-2
abundance: NA
j_gene: TRBJ1-2
CDR3nt: TGTGCCAGCAGCCCTCAGGTCCGGGACGGAATCTATGGCTACACCTTC
CDR3aa: CASSPQVRDGIYGYTF

d_gene: NA
v_gene: TRBV6-1
abundance: NA
j_gene: TRBJ1-2
CDR3nt: TGTGCCAGCAGTGAATCCTGGGGCTATGGCTACACCTTC
CDR3aa: CASSESWGYGYTF

d_gene: NA
v_gene: TRBV4-1
abundance: NA
j_gene: TRBJ2-3
CDR3nt: TGCGCCAGCAGCCAAGCTATCGATACGCAGTATTTT
CDR3aa: CASSQAIDTQYF